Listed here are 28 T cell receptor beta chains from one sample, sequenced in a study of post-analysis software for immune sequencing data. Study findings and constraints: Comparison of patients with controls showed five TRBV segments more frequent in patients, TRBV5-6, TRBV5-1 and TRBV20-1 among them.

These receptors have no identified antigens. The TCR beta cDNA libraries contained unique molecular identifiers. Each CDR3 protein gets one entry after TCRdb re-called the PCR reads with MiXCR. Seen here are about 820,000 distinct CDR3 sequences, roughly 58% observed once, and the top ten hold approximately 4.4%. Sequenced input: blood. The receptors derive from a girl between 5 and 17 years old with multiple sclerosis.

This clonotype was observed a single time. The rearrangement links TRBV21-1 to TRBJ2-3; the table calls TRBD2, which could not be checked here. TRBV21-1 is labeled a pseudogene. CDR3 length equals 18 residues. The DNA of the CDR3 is TGTGCCAGCAGCAAAAGTTTGGCGGCTAGCGGGAGCCCAGATACGCAGTATTTT. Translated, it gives CASSKSLAASGSPDTQYF.

The CDR3 reads CSAREFFTEAFF. As DNA, the CDR3 is TGCAGTGCTAGAGAATTTTTCACTGAAGCTTTCTTT. J is TRBJ1-1 and V is TRBV20-1, with D unclear. V lost 0 bases and J 4 bases, leaving 6 bases between the germline ends. The CDR3 has 12 amino acids. Per germline, CDR1 DFQATT and CDR2 SNEGSKA (reference sequence).

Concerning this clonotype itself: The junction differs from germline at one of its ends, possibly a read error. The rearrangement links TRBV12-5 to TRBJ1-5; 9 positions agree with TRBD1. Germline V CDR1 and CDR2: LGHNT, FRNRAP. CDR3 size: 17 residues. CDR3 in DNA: TGTGCTAGTGGTTTGGTACGGGGACAGGGTAGCCATCAGCCCCAGCATTTT. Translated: CASGLVRGQGSHQPQHF.

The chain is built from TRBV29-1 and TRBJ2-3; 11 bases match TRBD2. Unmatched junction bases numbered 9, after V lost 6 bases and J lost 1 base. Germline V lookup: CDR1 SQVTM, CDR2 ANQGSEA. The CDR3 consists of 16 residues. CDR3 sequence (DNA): TGCAGCGTCGGGAGGCTAGCGGGGGGCCGCACAGATACGCAGTATTTT. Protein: CSVGRLAGGRTDTQYF.

The DNA of the CDR3 is TGTGCCATCAAGCCGGGACGGGAGGACGAGCAGTACTTC. Protein product: CAIKPGREDEQYF. V usage is TRBV10-3 and J usage is TRBJ2-5; 7 nucleotides align to TRBD2. The DNA end lines up better with TRBJ2-7; the J call may be wrong. The CDR3 consists of 13 residues. Per germline, CDR1 ENHRY and CDR2 SYGVKD.

The CDR3 DNA reads TGTGCCAGCAGCTTAGTGGTTGGCATATCGGGACAGGGCTACGAGCAGTACTTC. This translates into CASSLVVGISGQGYEQYF. The chain links TRBV7-9 to TRBJ2-4; 9 positions agree with TRBD1. The J call may not be correct, given that the DNA end is closer to TRBJ2-7. Per germline, CDR1 SEHNR and CDR2 FQNEAQ (reference sequence). This CDR3 region has 18 residues.

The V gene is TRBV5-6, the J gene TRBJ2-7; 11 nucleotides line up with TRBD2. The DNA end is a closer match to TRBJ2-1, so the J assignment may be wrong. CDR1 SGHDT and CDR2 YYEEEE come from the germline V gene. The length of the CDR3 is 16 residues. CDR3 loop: CASSLTPGLAVNEQFF. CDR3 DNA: TGTGCCAGCAGCTTGACCCCGGGACTAGCGGTCAATGAGCAGTTCTTC.

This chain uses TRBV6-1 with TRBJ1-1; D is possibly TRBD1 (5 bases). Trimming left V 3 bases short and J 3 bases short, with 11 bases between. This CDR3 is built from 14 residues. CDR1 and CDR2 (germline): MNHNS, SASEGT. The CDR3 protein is CASSDGMGDTEAFF. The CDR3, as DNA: TGTGCCAGCAGTGATGGGATGGGGGACACTGAAGCTTTCTTT.

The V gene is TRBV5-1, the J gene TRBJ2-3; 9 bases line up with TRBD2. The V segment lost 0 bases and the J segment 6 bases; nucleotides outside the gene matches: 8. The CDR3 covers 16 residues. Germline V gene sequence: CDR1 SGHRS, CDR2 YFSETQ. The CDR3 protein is CASSLGIGGRADTQYF. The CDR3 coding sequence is TGCGCCAGCAGCTTGGGAATTGGCGGGAGGGCGGATACGCAGTATTTT.

The CDR3 sequence is CSVTDRLGDYGYTF. Here the CDR3 DNA reads TGCAGCGTGACAGACCGCCTTGGGGACTATGGCTACACCTTC. The V and J genes are TRBV29-1 and TRBJ1-2; D might be TRBD1 (5 bases). Trimming left V 6 bases short and J 3 bases short, with 17 bases between. Germline CDR1 SQVTM, CDR2 ANQGSEA. There are 14 residues in the CDR3.

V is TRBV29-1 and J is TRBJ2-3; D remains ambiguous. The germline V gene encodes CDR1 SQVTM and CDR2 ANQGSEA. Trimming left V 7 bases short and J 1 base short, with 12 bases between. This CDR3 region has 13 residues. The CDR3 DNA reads TGCAGCGCTACAAACCCTCGCACAGATACGCAGTATTTT. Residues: CSATNPRTDTQYF.

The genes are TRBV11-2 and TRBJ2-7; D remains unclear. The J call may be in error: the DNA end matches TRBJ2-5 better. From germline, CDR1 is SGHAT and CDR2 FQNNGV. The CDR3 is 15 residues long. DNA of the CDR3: TGTGCCAGCAGCTTAGATCTCCCATCTCAAAAGACCCAGTACTTC. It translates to CASSLDLPSQKTQYF.

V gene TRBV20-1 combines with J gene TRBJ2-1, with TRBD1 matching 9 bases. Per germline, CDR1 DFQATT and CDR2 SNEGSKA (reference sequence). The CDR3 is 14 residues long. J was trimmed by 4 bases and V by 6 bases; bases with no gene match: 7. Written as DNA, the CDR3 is TGCAGTGCGTCATCGGACAGGGGTTACAATGAGCAGTTCTTC. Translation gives CSASSDRGYNEQFF.

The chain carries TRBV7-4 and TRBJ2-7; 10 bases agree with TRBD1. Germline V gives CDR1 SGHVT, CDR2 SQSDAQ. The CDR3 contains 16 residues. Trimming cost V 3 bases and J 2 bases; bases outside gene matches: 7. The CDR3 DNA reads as TGTGCCAGCAGCTTTGAACGGACAGGGGGTCCCTACGAGCAGTACTTC. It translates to CASSFERTGGPYEQYF.

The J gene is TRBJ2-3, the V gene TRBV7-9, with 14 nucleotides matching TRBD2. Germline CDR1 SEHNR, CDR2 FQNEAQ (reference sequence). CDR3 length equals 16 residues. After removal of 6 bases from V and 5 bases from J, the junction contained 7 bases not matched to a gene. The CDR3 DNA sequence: TGTGCCAGCAGGCCGCGACTAGCGGGGGGGAAAGATACGCAGTATTTT. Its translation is CASRPRLAGGKDTQYF.

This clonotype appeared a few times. The CDR3 DNA is TGTGCCAGCAGCCCGGGGGGCAGCGGGAACTCCTACGAGCAGTACTTC. Its translation: CASSPGGSGNSYEQYF. The V and J genes are TRBV7-6 and TRBJ2-7; tentative D call: TRBD2 (7 bases). Germline assignment: CDR1 SGHVS and CDR2 FNYEAQ. Trimming left V 5 bases short and J 0 bases short, with 17 bases between. The CDR3 runs to 16 residues.

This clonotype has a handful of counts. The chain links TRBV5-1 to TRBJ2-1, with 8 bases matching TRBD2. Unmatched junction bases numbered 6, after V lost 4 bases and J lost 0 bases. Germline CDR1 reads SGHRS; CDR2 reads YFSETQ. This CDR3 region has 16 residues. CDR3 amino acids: CASSAGGGNSYNEQFF. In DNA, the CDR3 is TGCGCCAGCAGCGCGGGGGGCGGGAACTCCTACAATGAGCAGTTCTTC.

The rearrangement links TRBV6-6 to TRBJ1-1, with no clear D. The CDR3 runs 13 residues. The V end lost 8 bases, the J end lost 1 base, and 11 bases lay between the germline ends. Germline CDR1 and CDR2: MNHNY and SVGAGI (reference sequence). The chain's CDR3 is CASFPDKNTEAFF. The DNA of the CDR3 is TGTGCCAGCTTCCCAGACAAGAACACTGAAGCTTTCTTT.

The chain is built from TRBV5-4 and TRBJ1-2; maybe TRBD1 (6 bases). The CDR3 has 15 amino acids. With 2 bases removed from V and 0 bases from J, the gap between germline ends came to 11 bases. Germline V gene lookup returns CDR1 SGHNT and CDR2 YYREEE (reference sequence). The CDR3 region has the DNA TGTGCCAGCAGCTTAAGGGACAAGACTAACTATGGCTACACCTTC. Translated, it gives CASSLRDKTNYGYTF.

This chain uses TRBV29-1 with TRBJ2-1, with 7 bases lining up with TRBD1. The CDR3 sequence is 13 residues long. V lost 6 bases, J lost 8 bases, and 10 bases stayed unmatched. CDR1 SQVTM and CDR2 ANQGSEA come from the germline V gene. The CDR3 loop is CSVRGRITYEQFF. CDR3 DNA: TGCAGCGTAAGGGGGCGGATTACCTATGAGCAGTTCTTC.

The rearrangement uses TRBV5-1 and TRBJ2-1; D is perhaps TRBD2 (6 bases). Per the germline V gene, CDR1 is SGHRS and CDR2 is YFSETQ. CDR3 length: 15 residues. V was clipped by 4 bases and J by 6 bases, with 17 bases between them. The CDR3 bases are TGCGCCAGCAGCGGCTTGGGGGGATCCAGCAATGAGCAGTTCTTC. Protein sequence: CASSGLGGSSNEQFF.

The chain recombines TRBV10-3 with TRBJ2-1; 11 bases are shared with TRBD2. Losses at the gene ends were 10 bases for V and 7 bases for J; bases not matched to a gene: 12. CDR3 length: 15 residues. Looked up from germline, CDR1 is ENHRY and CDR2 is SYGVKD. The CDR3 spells CASTPGLADGNEQFF. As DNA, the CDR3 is TGTGCCAGCACCCCGGGACTAGCGGACGGGAATGAGCAGTTCTTC.

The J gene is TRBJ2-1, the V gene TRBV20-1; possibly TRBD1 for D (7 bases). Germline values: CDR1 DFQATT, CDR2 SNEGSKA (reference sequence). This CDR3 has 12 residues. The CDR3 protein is CSGGRGYNEQFF. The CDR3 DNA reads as TGCAGCGGGGGCAGGGGGTACAATGAGCAGTTCTTC.

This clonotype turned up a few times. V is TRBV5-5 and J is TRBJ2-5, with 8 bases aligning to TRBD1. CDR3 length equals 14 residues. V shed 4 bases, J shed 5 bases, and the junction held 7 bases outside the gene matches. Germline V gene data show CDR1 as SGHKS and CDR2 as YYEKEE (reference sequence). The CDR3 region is CASSRGTGGETQYF. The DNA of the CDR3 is TGTGCCAGCAGCCGAGGGACAGGCGGGGAGACCCAGTACTTC.

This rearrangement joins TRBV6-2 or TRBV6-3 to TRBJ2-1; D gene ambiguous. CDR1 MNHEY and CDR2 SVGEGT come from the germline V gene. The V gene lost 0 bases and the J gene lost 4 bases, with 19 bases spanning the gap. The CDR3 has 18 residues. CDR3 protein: CASSYSSLAPFTYNEQFF. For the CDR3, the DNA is TGTGCCAGCAGTTACTCGTCGTTAGCCCCATTTACTTACAATGAGCAGTTCTTC.

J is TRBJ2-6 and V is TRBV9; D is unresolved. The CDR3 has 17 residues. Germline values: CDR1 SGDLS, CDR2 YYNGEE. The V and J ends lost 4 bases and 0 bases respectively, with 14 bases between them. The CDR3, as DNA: TGTGCCAGCAGCTCTCTCTCTGGGATCTCTGGGGCCAACGTCCTGACTTTC. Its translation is CASSSLSGISGANVLTF.

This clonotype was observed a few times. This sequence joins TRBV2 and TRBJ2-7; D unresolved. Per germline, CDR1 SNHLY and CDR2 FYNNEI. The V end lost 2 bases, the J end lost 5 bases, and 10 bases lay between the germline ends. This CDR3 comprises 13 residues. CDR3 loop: CASSEIWENEQYF. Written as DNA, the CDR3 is TGTGCCAGCAGTGAAATCTGGGAAAACGAGCAGTACTTC.

CDR3 DNA: TGTGCCAGCACCCGACTAGCGGGAGGCAACAATGAGCAGTTCTTC. Encoded protein: CASTRLAGGNNEQFF. V gene TRBV6-5 combines with J gene TRBJ2-1, with TRBD2 identical over 13 bases. This CDR3 is built from 15 residues. Germline CDR1 is MNHEY and CDR2 is SVGAGI. J lost 5 bases, V lost 7 bases, and 5 bases had no gene match.